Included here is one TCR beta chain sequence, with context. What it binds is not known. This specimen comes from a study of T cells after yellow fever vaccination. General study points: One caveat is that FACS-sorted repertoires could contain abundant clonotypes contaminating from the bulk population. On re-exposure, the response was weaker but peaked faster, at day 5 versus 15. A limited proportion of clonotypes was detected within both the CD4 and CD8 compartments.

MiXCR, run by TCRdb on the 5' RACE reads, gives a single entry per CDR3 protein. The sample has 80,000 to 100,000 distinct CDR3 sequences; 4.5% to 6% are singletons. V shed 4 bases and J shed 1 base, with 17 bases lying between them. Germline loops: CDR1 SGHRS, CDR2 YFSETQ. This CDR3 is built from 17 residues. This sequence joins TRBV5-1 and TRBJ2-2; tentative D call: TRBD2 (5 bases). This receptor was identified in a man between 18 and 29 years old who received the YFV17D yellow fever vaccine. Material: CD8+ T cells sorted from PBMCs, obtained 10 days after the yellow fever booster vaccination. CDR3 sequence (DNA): TGCGCCAGCAGCCCCCCGGCCTACGGGGAGAACACCGGGGAGCTGTTTTTT. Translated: CASSPPAYGENTGELFF.